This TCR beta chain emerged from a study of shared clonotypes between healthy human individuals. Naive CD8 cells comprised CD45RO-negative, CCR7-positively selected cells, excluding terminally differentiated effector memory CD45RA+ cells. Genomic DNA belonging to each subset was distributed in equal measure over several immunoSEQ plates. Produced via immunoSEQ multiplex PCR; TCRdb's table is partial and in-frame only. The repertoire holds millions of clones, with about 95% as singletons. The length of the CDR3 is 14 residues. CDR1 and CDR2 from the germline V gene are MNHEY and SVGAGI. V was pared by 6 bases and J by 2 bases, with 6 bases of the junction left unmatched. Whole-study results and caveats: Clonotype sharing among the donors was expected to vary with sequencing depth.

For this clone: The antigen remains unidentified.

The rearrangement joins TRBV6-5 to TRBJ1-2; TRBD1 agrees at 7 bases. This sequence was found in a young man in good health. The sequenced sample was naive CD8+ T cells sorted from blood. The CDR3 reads CASRRDSANYGYTF. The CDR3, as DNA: TGTGCCAGCAGACGGGACAGCGCCAACTATGGCTACACCTTC.